Listed here are 26 T cell receptor beta chains from one sample, sequenced in a study of regulatory T cells in long-lasting Graves disease. The time point is: persistent/refractory GD, antithyroid drugs over 5 years with positive TRAb. Scientists built the TCR library using RNA that was extracted from PBMCs. HTBI primers from iRepertoire and Arm-PCR of CDR3 regions yielded the TCR beta libraries. Each CDR3 protein is one row after TCRdb ran MiXCR on the multiplex PCR reads. Among about half a million distinct CDR3 sequences listed, 22% were seen once. Material: peripheral blood mononuclear cells (PBMCs), obtained when the disease was refractory, from a patient treated with antithyroid drugs. The receptors were gathered from a female donor with Graves disease.

This rearrangement joins TRBV24-1 to TRBJ2-3; D is uncertain. The V gene's germline CDR1 is KGHDR and CDR2 SFDVKD. The CDR3 spans 14 residues. The ends were cut back, 10 bases at V and 1 base at J, with 14 bases in the middle. The CDR3, as DNA: TGTGCCACGGATACCAGAAGCGGCACAGATACGCAGTATTTT. This translates into CATDTRSGTDTQYF.

V gene TRBV9 combines with J gene TRBJ2-7; D might be TRBD2 (6 bases). This CDR3 comprises 14 residues. Germline CDR1 SGDLS, CDR2 YYNGEE. Trimming removed 4 bases from V and 2 bases from J, with 13 bases in between. DNA for the CDR3: TGTGCCAGCAGCCCCCGGGGCGGGACCTACGAGCAGTACTTC. Protein product: CASSPRGGTYEQYF.

At least ten counts were recorded for this clonotype. The chain joins TRBV28 to TRBJ2-2; the D gene is possibly TRBD1 (5 bases). The germline V gene encodes CDR1 MDHEN and CDR2 SYDVKM. Trimming took off 9 bases at V and 8 bases at J, with 16 bases between the two ends. The CDR3 consists of 13 residues. CDR3 in amino acids: CASDSMVTGELFF. The CDR3 DNA reads as TGTGCCAGTGACAGTATGGTTACGGGGGAGCTGTTTTTT.

This clonotype appeared many times. The chain joins TRBV6-1 to TRBJ2-7; D unclear. Germline V gene data show CDR1 as MNHNS and CDR2 as SASEGT. The CDR3 length is 13 residues. Deletions cut 0 bases from V and 1 base from J, with 4 bases between. CDR3 sequence (DNA): TGTGCCAGCAGTGAAGCAGGGTCCTACGAGCAGTACTTC. It is translated as CASSEAGSYEQYF.

The V call is TRBV12-3 or TRBV12-4, the J call TRBJ1-6; no clear D. The CDR3 spans 16 residues. Trimming took off 5 bases at V and 6 bases at J, with 17 bases between the two ends. For the CDR3, the DNA is TGTGCCAGCAGTCAACAGAGAATTCTATCTAATTCACCCCTCCACTTT. Its translation: CASSQQRILSNSPLHF.

Ten or more counts support this clonotype. The rearrangement links TRBV12-3 or TRBV12-4 to TRBJ1-1; D remains unclear. V was shortened by 3 bases and J by 4 bases, with 9 bases between the two germline ends. This CDR3 is 13 amino acids long. The CDR3 DNA reads as TGTGCCAGCAGTTTCCAGAGCCGCACTGAAGCTTTCTTT. Residues: CASSFQSRTEAFF.

This clonotype has just a few counts. The gene calls are TRBV7-9 and TRBJ2-3, with TRBD1 matching over 7 bases. Germline V CDR1 and CDR2: SEHNR, FQNEAQ (reference sequence). CDR3 length: 15 residues. The V and J ends lost 4 bases and 2 bases, in that order; junction bases with no gene match: 6. The CDR3 bases are TGTGCCAGCAGCTACGACGGGACAGACACAGATACGCAGTATTTT. Its translation: CASSYDGTDTDTQYF.

The chain couples TRBV11-1 to TRBJ2-2; the match to TRBD2 covers 10 bases. This CDR3 is built from 17 residues. Germline V lookup: CDR1 SGHAT, CDR2 FQDESV (reference sequence). V was clipped by 3 bases and J by 0 bases; unmatched bases: 4. CDR3 residues: CASSFSLAGANTGELFF. The CDR3 DNA reads TGTGCCAGCAGCTTCTCCCTAGCGGGGGCGAACACCGGGGAGCTGTTTTTT.

Details on this clonotype: A much larger clone is a single base away; this may be a read error. The chain is built from TRBV5-5 and TRBJ1-2; 10 bases line up with TRBD1. This CDR3 contains 14 residues. From germline, CDR1 is SGHKS and CDR2 YYEKEE (reference sequence). The CDR3 nucleotides read TGTGCCGGCAGCTTAAAGACAGGGGGCCTAGGCTACACCTTC. Translating gives CAGSLKTGGLGYTF.

There are a few counts of this clonotype. The chain carries TRBV19 and TRBJ2-2; no firm D call. The CDR3 totals 14 residues. Between the trimmed V and J ends, which lost 7 bases and 8 bases, there was a span of 17 bases. Germline V gene sequence: CDR1 LNHDA, CDR2 SQIVND (reference sequence). The CDR3 protein is CASNLLMTGGELFF. Here the CDR3 DNA reads TGTGCCAGTAACCTTCTGATGACCGGGGGGGAGCTGTTTTTT.

Concerning this clonotype itself: A much larger clone differs by one base, so this may be a read error. This chain links TRBV7-9 with TRBJ1-5; D remains ambiguous. The CDR3 has 14 amino acids. The germline V gene has CDR1 SEHNR and CDR2 FQNEAQ (reference sequence). CDR3 in DNA: TGTACCAGCAGCTCCAACGGGCATGATCAGCCCCAGCATTTT. Translating it yields CTSSSNGHDQPQHF.

This sequence joins TRBV19 and TRBJ2-3, with TRBD1 identical over 8 bases. Germline V gives CDR1 LNHDA, CDR2 SQIVND (reference sequence). The V gene end was trimmed by 4 bases and the J gene end by 4 bases; junction bases not matched to a gene: 4. The CDR3 spans 14 residues. CDR3 amino acids: CASSNQGAADTQYF. The DNA for the CDR3 is TGTGCCAGTAGTAACCAGGGGGCTGCAGATACGCAGTATTTT.

This clonotype was observed at least ten times. The V and J genes are TRBV7-2 and TRBJ1-4; D gene unclear. Germline CDR1 SGHTA, CDR2 FQGNSA. Trimming took 0 bases from V and 4 from J, leaving 12 bases between them. The CDR3 has 16 amino acids. The chain's CDR3 is CASSLAKAVGNEKLFF. The CDR3 DNA follows: TGTGCCAGCAGCTTAGCGAAGGCCGTCGGTAATGAAAAACTGTTTTTT.

Many counts were recorded for this clonotype. V and J are TRBV6-1 and TRBJ1-1, with D uncertain. Per the germline V gene, CDR1 is MNHNS and CDR2 is SASEGT. The ends were cut back, 1 base at V and 3 bases at J, with 6 bases in the middle. The CDR3 is 13 amino acids. As DNA, the CDR3 is TGTGCCAGCAGTGAAGTTCTAGACACTGAAGCTTTCTTT. It translates to CASSEVLDTEAFF.

For this clonotype: A much larger clone differs by one base, so this may be a read error. The conserved phenylalanine or tryptophan normally closing the CDR3 is absent here, so this likely arose from a read error. CDR3 nucleotide sequence: TGTGCCAGCAGTAGGGGGAGAGGGTACAGCTATGGCTACACCCTC. It translates to CASSRGRGYSYGYTL. The chain has TRBV12-3 or TRBV12-4 and TRBJ1-2; D is perhaps TRBD1 (6 bases). The length of the CDR3 is 15 residues. V was cut by 5 bases and J by 4 bases, with 17 bases left in between.

This clonotype has a count of ten or more. V usage is TRBV28 and J usage is TRBJ2-7; D call uncertain. The CDR3 is made up of 14 amino acids. CDR1 MDHEN and CDR2 SYDVKM come from the germline V gene. V shed 6 bases and J shed 4 bases, with 16 bases lying between them. As DNA, the CDR3 is TGTGCCAGCAGGAAATCCGGGTCCCTTTACGAGCAGTACTTC. Translating gives CASRKSGSLYEQYF.

This clonotype was picked up a small number of times. The CDR3, as DNA: TGTGCCAGCAGCCAAAATGAGGGGGAAGCTTTCTTT. Its translation is CASSQNEGEAFF. J is TRBJ1-1 and V is TRBV3-1, with D possibly being TRBD1 (5 bases). Germline V gene data show CDR1 as LGHDT and CDR2 as YNNKEL (reference sequence). V was cut by 2 bases and J by 8 bases, with 9 bases left in between. This CDR3 contains 12 residues. The full variable domain, with the rest looked up from reference TRBV3-1 and TRBJ1-1, is DTAVSQTPKYLVTQMGNDKSIKCEQNLGHDTMYWYKQDSKKFLKIMFSYNNKELIINETVPNRFSPKSPDKAHLNLHINSLELGDSAVYFCASSQNEGEAFFGQGTRLTVV.

This clonotype has at least ten counts. The chain joins TRBV7-8 to TRBJ2-5, with D possibly being TRBD2 (6 bases). CDR1 is SGHVS and CDR2 is FQNEAQ in the germline V gene. With 4 bases removed from V and 2 bases from J, the gap between germline ends came to 11 bases. This CDR3 is 14 amino acids long. Here the CDR3 DNA reads TGTGCCAGCAGCTCCGGACTATCGCAAGAGACCCAGTACTTC. As protein: CASSSGLSQETQYF. Variable domain in full (rest from reference TRBV7-8 and TRBJ2-5): GAGVSQSPRYKVAKRGQDVALRCDPISGHVSLFWYQQALGQGPEFLTYFQNEAQLDKSGLPSDRFFAERPEGSVSTLKIQRTQQEDSAVYLCASSSGLSQETQYFGPGTRLLVL.

This clonotype was counted many times. The chain uses TRBV2 and TRBJ2-7, with 8 bases identical to TRBD1. J gave up 0 bases and V 7 bases, and 8 bases lay outside the gene matches. Germline values: CDR1 SNHLY, CDR2 FYNNEI. The CDR3 loop spans 15 amino acids. CDR3 DNA sequence: TGTGCCAGCAACCAGGGGACAGGCAGCTCCTACGAGCAGTACTTC. Protein product: CASNQGTGSSYEQYF.

This clonotype was found a few times. V and J are TRBV20-1 and TRBJ1-3; D unresolved. Germline loops: CDR1 DFQATT, CDR2 SNEGSKA (reference sequence). The CDR3 extends over 13 amino acids. V shed 0 bases and J shed 0 bases, with 3 bases lying between them. The CDR3 is CSAREGSGNTIYF. For the CDR3, the DNA is TGCAGTGCTAGAGAGGGCTCTGGAAACACCATATATTTT.

The chain links TRBV2 to TRBJ1-4; 10 bases line up with TRBD1. J gave up 8 bases and V 8 bases, and 11 bases lay outside the gene matches. CDR1 is SNHLY, CDR2 FYNNEI, per germline. CDR3 size: 15 residues. The CDR3 DNA is TGTGCCAGCGCCCGGGACAGGGGAAAAAGGGAAAAACTGTTTTTT. Residues: CASARDRGKREKLFF.

Worth noting for this clonotype: The CDR3 does not end in the conserved phenylalanine or tryptophan, so this is likely a read error. The chain uses TRBV29-1 and TRBJ1-1; D gene unclear. Germline V gives CDR1 SQVTM, CDR2 ANQGSEA. V was pared by 4 bases and J by 1 base, with 7 bases between. The CDR3 has 12 amino acids. The CDR3 DNA sequence: TGCAGCGTTGCCCCCGGGAACACTGAAGCTTTCGTT. Its translation is CSVAPGNTEAFV.

This clonotype was seen many times. The chain links TRBV7-2 to TRBJ1-6; 8 nucleotides agree with TRBD1. Unmatched junction bases numbered 6, after V lost 1 base and J lost 10 bases. The germline V gene encodes CDR1 SGHTA and CDR2 FQGNSA. The CDR3 has 15 residues. The CDR3 loop is CASSLGTGKVSPLHF. As DNA, the CDR3 is TGTGCCAGCAGCTTAGGGACAGGGAAGGTGTCACCCCTCCACTTT.

The chain has TRBV10-3 and TRBJ1-1, with D tentatively TRBD1 (5 bases). Germline-derived CDR1 and CDR2 are ENHRY and SYGVKD. V lost 10 bases to trimming and J lost 4 bases, with 13 bases between them. The CDR3 has 12 residues. The chain's CDR3 is CATYGGGTEAFF. The CDR3 DNA is TGTGCCACTTATGGGGGGGGCACTGAAGCTTTCTTT.

This clonotype was counted ten times or more. J is TRBJ1-2 and V is TRBV12-3 or TRBV12-4; D is uncertain. Trimming took off 4 bases at V and 1 base at J, with 19 bases between the two ends. The CDR3 is 17 residues long. The CDR3 reads CASSSPAENRVNYGYTF. DNA for the CDR3: TGTGCCAGCAGTTCCCCCGCCGAGAACAGAGTTAACTATGGCTACACCTTC.

The chain is built from TRBV28 and TRBJ2-1; D call uncertain. Between the trimmed V and J ends, which lost 7 bases and 2 bases, there was a span of 9 bases. The CDR3 spans 13 residues. Germline assignment: CDR1 MDHEN and CDR2 SYDVKM. The CDR3: CASTGFTYNEQFF. Here the CDR3 DNA reads TGTGCCAGCACCGGCTTTACCTACAATGAGCAGTTCTTC.